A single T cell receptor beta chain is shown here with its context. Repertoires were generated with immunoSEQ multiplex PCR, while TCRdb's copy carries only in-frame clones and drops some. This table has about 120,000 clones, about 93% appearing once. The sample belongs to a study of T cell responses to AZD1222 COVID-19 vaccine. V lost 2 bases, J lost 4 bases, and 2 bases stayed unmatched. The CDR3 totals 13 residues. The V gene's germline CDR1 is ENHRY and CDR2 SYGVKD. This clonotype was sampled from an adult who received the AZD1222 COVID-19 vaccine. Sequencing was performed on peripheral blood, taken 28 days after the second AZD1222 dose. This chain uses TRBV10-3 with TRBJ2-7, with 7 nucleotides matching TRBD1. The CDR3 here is CAISEDRAYEQYF. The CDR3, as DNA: TGTGCCATCAGTGAGGACAGGGCATACGAGCAGTACTTC.